This T cell receptor beta chain was documented in a study of blood T cell repertoires in COVID-19. The overall study: Samples taken during acute and convalescent COVID-19 were collected in the United States, Italy and Spain. T cells, B-cell-depleted T cells, or PBMCs supplied cDNA or gDNA.

This clone was recorded a few times. Methods used by the authors: Reference gene primer amplification yielded estimated nucleated cell counts. The data were produced by immunoSEQ multiplex PCR, yet TCRdb's version contains in-frame clones alone and is incomplete. V and J calls and clone size are as listed in that table; D and trimming were resolved from the DNA. Of around 100,000 clones in the sample, 69% were seen once. The clonotype was recovered from a man aged 80 or over with acute or convalescent COVID-19. The source material was peripheral blood.

CDR3 loop: CASSVSGGNQETQYF. For the CDR3, the DNA is TGTGCCAGCAGCGTCAGCGGAGGGAACCAAGAGACCCAGTACTTC. The chain recombines TRBV9 with TRBJ2-5; tentatively, D is TRBD2 (6 bases). In germline, CDR1 is SGDLS, CDR2 YYNGEE. Trimming pared 2 bases from V and 0 bases from J, leaving 11 bases between. This CDR3 comprises 15 residues. The full variable domain, its missing parts supplied by reference TRBV9 and TRBJ2-5, is DSGVTQTPKHLITATGQRVTLRCSPRSGDLSVYWYQQSLDQGLQFLIQYYNGEERAKGNILERFSAQQFPDLHSELNLSSLELGDSALYFCASSVSGGNQETQYFGPGTRLLVL.